The 12 T cell receptor beta chains below all came from one sample that was sequenced in a study of response to subunit inactivated influenza vaccine. A single record per CDR3 protein comes from TCRdb applying MiXCR to the RT-PCR reads. Altogether under 200,000 distinct CDR3 sequences are present, approximately 10% being singletons, with the ten largest covering around 12%. The sequences come from non-naive T cells sorted from PBMCs, collected about 40 days after vaccination. These TCRs come from a man aged 50-60 years who received an inactivated influenza vaccine.

This clonotype was picked up a small number of times. This chain connects TRBV7-2 to TRBJ2-7; 10 bases agree with TRBD2. V shed 0 bases, J shed 2 bases, and the junction held 1 base outside the gene matches. Germline CDR1 reads SGHTA; CDR2 reads FQGNSA. CDR3 length: 15 amino acids. The CDR3, as DNA: TGTGCCAGCAGCTTAGCACTAGCGGGGACCTACGAGCAGTACTTC. This translates into CASSLALAGTYEQYF.

This clonotype appeared many times. The V call is TRBV12-3 or TRBV12-4, the J call TRBJ1-1; perhaps TRBD1 as D (6 bases). The CDR3 runs 15 residues. The V gene lost 1 base and the J gene lost 1 base, with 10 bases spanning the gap. In DNA, the CDR3 is TGTGCCAGCAGTTTAGGTACGGGACAGAACACTGAAGCTTTCTTT. It codes for CASSLGTGQNTEAFF.

The chain joins TRBV12-3 or TRBV12-4 to TRBJ1-5; D gene unclear. The CDR3 runs to 13 residues. Trimming shortened V by 3 bases and J by 7 bases, and 10 bases separated the two germline ends. DNA for the CDR3: TGTGCCAGCAGTTTTTCACTGATCCAGCCCCAGCATTTT. Protein product: CASSFSLIQPQHF.

This clonotype was counted a few times. The chain employs TRBV7-9 and TRBJ1-4; 7 nucleotides align to TRBD1. The germline CDR1 and CDR2 sequences are SEHNR and FQNEAQ (reference sequence). After removal of 5 bases from V and 8 bases from J, the junction contained 11 bases not matched to a gene. The CDR3 is 15 residues long. The CDR3 coding sequence is TGTGCCAGCAGCGCTTGGACAGGCGGGGAGGAAAAACTGTTTTTT. It yields the protein CASSAWTGGEEKLFF.

The genes are TRBV27 and TRBJ2-3, with D perhaps TRBD2 (5 bases). V was pared by 5 bases and J by 4 bases, with 19 bases between. The CDR3 is 16 amino acids. Germline values: CDR1 MNHEY, CDR2 SMNVEV (reference sequence). The CDR3 sequence: CASSQYETIAPDTQYF. The CDR3, as DNA: TGTGCCAGCAGTCAGTATGAGACTATCGCCCCAGATACGCAGTATTTT.

V usage is TRBV5-1 and J usage is TRBJ2-1; 11 positions agree with TRBD2. Germline CDR1 and CDR2: SGHRS and YFSETQ. The CDR3 is made up of 17 amino acids. With 3 bases clipped from V and 6 bases from J, the junction kept 11 bases outside the gene matches. The CDR3 protein is CASSSDFGLAGGNEQFF. CDR3 nucleotides: TGCGCCAGCAGCTCCGATTTTGGGCTAGCGGGAGGCAATGAGCAGTTCTTC.

At least ten counts were recorded for this clonotype. The rearrangement links TRBV5-1 to TRBJ2-3, with 7 bases aligning to TRBD1. Trimming at V came to 4 bases and at J to 0 bases, leaving 5 bases not matched to a gene. CDR1 is SGHRS, CDR2 YFSETQ, per germline. This CDR3 is built from 15 residues. This CDR3 is CASSRRTGSTDTQYF. CDR3 in DNA: TGCGCCAGCAGCAGGAGGACAGGTAGCACAGATACGCAGTATTTT.

The J gene is TRBJ2-7, the V gene TRBV20-1; 9 nucleotides match TRBD1. Per germline, CDR1 DFQATT and CDR2 SNEGSKA (reference sequence). Trimming at V came to 3 bases and at J to 2 bases, leaving 5 bases not matched to a gene. CDR3 length: 14 amino acids. The CDR3 DNA reads as TGCAGTGCTAGTTTCCGGGACAGGGCCTACGAGCAGTACTTC. It yields the protein CSASFRDRAYEQYF.

This clonotype came up many times. The chain is built from TRBV4-2 and TRBJ2-5, with TRBD2 identical over 7 bases. Trimming cost V 1 base and J 2 bases; bases outside gene matches: 4. This CDR3 contains 15 residues. Germline V gives CDR1 LGHNA, CDR2 YNFKEQ. CDR3 protein: CASSQGTRDQETQYF. The CDR3 DNA reads TGTGCCAGCAGCCAAGGGACTAGAGATCAAGAGACCCAGTACTTC.

Only a few counts were recorded for this clonotype. The chain carries TRBV20-1 and TRBJ2-5, with a possible D match to TRBD2 (6 bases). In germline, CDR1 is DFQATT, CDR2 SNEGSKA (reference sequence). V was shortened by 1 base and J by 5 bases, with 11 bases between the two germline ends. This CDR3 contains 13 residues. The CDR3: CSARVGTQETQYF. The CDR3 DNA reads TGCAGTGCTAGAGTCGGGACTCAGGAGACCCAGTACTTC.

The chain uses TRBV12-3 or TRBV12-4 and TRBJ1-5, with D perhaps matching TRBD1 (5 bases). The CDR3 loop spans 12 amino acids. V was pared by 2 bases and J by 9 bases, with 8 bases between. The CDR3 DNA reads TGTGCCAGCAGTTTAACGAGGGGGCCCCAGCATTTT. This codes for CASSLTRGPQHF.

J is TRBJ2-6 and V is TRBV2; a possible D gene is TRBD1 (6 bases). V lost 5 bases to trimming and J lost 0 bases, with 8 bases between them. Germline-derived CDR1 and CDR2 are SNHLY and FYNNEI. The CDR3 has 15 amino acids. The CDR3 is CASSTGFSGANVLTF. In nucleotides, the CDR3 is TGTGCCAGCAGTACAGGGTTCTCTGGGGCCAACGTCCTGACTTTC.